One and the same sample provided the 23 T cell receptor beta chains below, sequenced in a study of CD8+CD57+ T cells in acquired aplastic anemia. Genomic DNA constituted the template upon which TCR beta VDJ and CDR3 profiling was performed. A single record per CDR3 protein comes from TCRdb applying MiXCR to the reads. In the table there are 150,000 to 200,000 distinct CDR3 sequences, approximately 43% of which are singletons. The sample consisted of sorted CD4+, CD8+, or CD8+CD57+ T cells (not recorded which) from PBMCs. The receptor source for this set is a human donor in good health.

In this sample, this clonotype turned up many times. The chain combines TRBV4-2 with TRBJ1-3; D is uncertain. Germline values: CDR1 LGHNA, CDR2 YNFKEQ. This CDR3 is built from 15 residues. V was cut by 3 bases and J by 1 base, with 10 bases left in between. The CDR3 is CASSHRRGSGNTIYF. The CDR3 nucleotides read TGTGCCAGCAGCCATCGTCGAGGGTCTGGAAACACCATATATTTT.

This clonotype showed up just a few times. The V gene is TRBV6-5, the J gene TRBJ2-2, with 7 bases fitting TRBD2. CDR1 is MNHEY, CDR2 SVGAGI, per germline. The CDR3 totals 15 residues. With V trimmed by 2 bases and J by 5 bases, 5 bases remained unmatched. CDR3 sequence reads: CASSYVRDYTGELFF. CDR3 DNA: TGTGCCAGCAGTTACGTGCGGGACTATACCGGGGAGCTGTTTTTT.

This clonotype appeared many times. This chain uses TRBV6-1 with TRBJ2-7; no clear D gene. Germline V gene data show CDR1 as MNHNS and CDR2 as SASEGT. The CDR3 is made up of 14 amino acids. V lost 2 bases to trimming and J lost 5 bases, with 13 bases between them. CDR3 region: CASSERNYRDEQYF. In DNA, the CDR3 is TGTGCCAGCAGTGAACGAAACTATAGGGACGAGCAGTACTTC.

About this clonotype itself: Given a much more abundant clone one base away, this may be a read error. V gene TRBV12-3 or TRBV12-4 combines with J gene TRBJ1-1, with TRBD1 matching 7 bases. CDR3 length: 15 residues. This CDR3 is CASSPTGTSNTEVFF. In DNA form, the CDR3 reads TGTGCCAGCAGTCCGACAGGGACTTCGAACACTGAAGTTTTCTTT.

This clonotype has a count of ten or more. The chain is built from TRBV2 and TRBJ1-2, with D hard to call. V lost 4 bases and J lost 5, with 5 bases in between. The CDR3 length is 11 residues. Germline values: CDR1 SNHLY, CDR2 FYNNEI. The DNA of the CDR3 is TGTGCCAGCAGTGTGGAGTATGGCTACACCTTC. Translating it yields CASSVEYGYTF.

This clonotype was detected ten times or more. The chain carries TRBV12-3 or TRBV12-4 and TRBJ2-6; D not resolved. This CDR3 comprises 13 residues. Trimming removed 7 bases from V and 0 bases from J, with 4 bases in between. The CDR3 sequence is CASTRSGANVLTF. The CDR3 bases are TGTGCCAGCACTCGCTCTGGGGCCAACGTCCTGACTTTC.

In its sample, this clonotype was seen many times. The J gene is TRBJ2-7, the V gene TRBV10-3; D might be TRBD2 (6 bases). Germline CDR1 is ENHRY and CDR2 is SYGVKD. CDR3 length: 12 residues. Trimming stripped 9 bases from V and 2 bases from J, with 11 bases between. This chain's CDR3 is CAIWEEAYEQYF. The DNA of the CDR3 is TGTGCCATTTGGGAGGAGGCCTACGAGCAGTACTTC.

Notes on this clonotype: The conserved phenylalanine or tryptophan is not found at the CDR3 terminus, so this likely reflects a read error. The V call is TRBV4-2, the J call TRBJ2-7, with D maybe TRBD1 (6 bases). The germline V gene encodes CDR1 LGHNA and CDR2 YNFKEQ. The CDR3 spans 13 residues. V dropped 2 bases and J dropped 3 bases, with 8 bases sitting between them. CDR3 in DNA: TGTGCCAGCAGCCAACAAGGGGGCTACGAGCAGTACTCC. It yields the protein CASSQQGGYEQYS.

The chain is built from TRBV24-1 and TRBJ2-5; a possible D gene is TRBD2 (6 bases). Per the germline V gene, CDR1 is KGHDR and CDR2 is SFDVKD. Trimming removed 1 base from V and 5 bases from J, with 10 bases in between. The CDR3 runs 14 residues. The CDR3 sequence is CATSDLVGGETQYF. The DNA for the CDR3 is TGTGCCACCAGTGATTTAGTTGGGGGGGAGACCCAGTACTTC.

Only a few counts were recorded for this clonotype. The chain couples TRBV18 to TRBJ1-1; D is possibly TRBD1 (5 bases). Germline CDR1 KGHSH, CDR2 LQKENI. Trimming left V 1 base short and J 4 bases short, with 10 bases between. CDR3 length: 14 residues. The CDR3 sequence is CASSPQGTSTEAFF. CDR3 nucleotides: TGTGCCAGCTCACCACAGGGGACGAGCACTGAAGCTTTCTTT.

The chain links TRBV2 to TRBJ2-7, with unresolved D. The CDR3 covers 12 residues. CDR1 and CDR2 (germline): SNHLY, FYNNEI. With 7 bases removed from V and 2 bases from J, the gap between germline ends came to 9 bases. The CDR3 sequence: CASMSPAYEQYF. The CDR3 DNA sequence: TGTGCCAGCATGTCTCCCGCCTACGAGCAGTACTTC.

In this sample, this clonotype turned up many times. The gene calls are TRBV7-8 and TRBJ2-5; TRBD2 aligns across 7 bases. V lost 5 bases, J lost 3 bases, and 12 bases stayed unmatched. Germline V gives CDR1 SGHVS, CDR2 FQNEAQ. The CDR3 covers 16 residues. CDR3 protein: CASSLTTASGEETQYF. The CDR3 coding sequence is TGTGCCAGCAGCCTCACCACGGCCAGCGGGGAAGAGACCCAGTACTTC.

Remarks on this clonotype: With a much larger clone just one base away, this may be a read error. The chain couples TRBV6-5 to TRBJ1-5; D not certain. Germline CDR1 MNHEY, CDR2 SVGAGI. The CDR3 totals 16 residues. The CDR3 sequence: CANSNAGLYSNQPQHF. The CDR3 DNA reads as TGTGCCAACAGTAACGCAGGACTATATAGCAATCAGCCCCAGCATTTT.

This clonotype was counted ten times or more. J is TRBJ2-3 and V is TRBV10-3; D gene unclear. From germline, CDR1 is ENHRY and CDR2 SYGVKD. V shed 0 bases and J shed 6 bases, with 13 bases lying between them. The CDR3 runs 15 residues. As DNA, the CDR3 is TGTGCCATCAGTGAGTCGGGCACCACCACGGATACGCAGTATTTT. As protein: CAISESGTTTDTQYF.

V and J are TRBV10-1 and TRBJ2-1, with 8 bases lining up with TRBD2. CDR1 and CDR2 (germline): WNHNN, SYGVQD (reference sequence). The CDR3 is 14 amino acids. After removal of 3 bases from V and 6 bases from J, the junction contained 4 bases not matched to a gene. The CDR3 DNA reads as TGCGCCAGCAGTGAAGGACTAGCAGGCAATGAGCAGTTCTTC. It is translated as CASSEGLAGNEQFF.

This clonotype was recorded a few times. The chain joins TRBV4-1 to TRBJ2-7; a possible D gene is TRBD2 (5 bases). Trimming took off 1 base at V and 3 bases at J, with 10 bases between the two ends. CDR3 length: 14 amino acids. CDR1 MGHRA and CDR2 YSYEKL come from the germline V gene. This CDR3 is CASSQGGASYEQYF. CDR3 DNA sequence: TGCGCCAGCAGCCAAGGGGGAGCGAGCTACGAGCAGTACTTC.

V is TRBV19 and J is TRBJ2-1; 9 nucleotides align to TRBD2. From germline, CDR1 is LNHDA and CDR2 SQIVND (reference sequence). The length of the CDR3 is 16 residues. The V gene end was trimmed by 5 bases and the J gene end by 2 bases; junction bases not matched to a gene: 7. The CDR3 sequence is CASSFAGGPTYNEQFF. In DNA form, the CDR3 reads TGTGCCAGTAGTTTCGCGGGGGGGCCAACCTACAATGAGCAGTTCTTC. Supplemented by reference TRBV19 and TRBJ2-1, the full variable domain reads DGGITQSPKYLFRKEGQNVTLSCEQNLNHDAMYWYRQDPGQGLRLIYYSQIVNDFQKGDIAEGYSVSREKKESFPLTVTSAQKNPTAFYLCASSFAGGPTYNEQFFGPGTRLTVL.

This clonotype came up a few times. The chain couples TRBV27 to TRBJ2-1, with 11 nucleotides matching TRBD2. Germline assignment: CDR1 MNHEY and CDR2 SMNVEV (reference sequence). The junction had 12 bases not matched to a gene; V was cut back by 7 bases and J by 7 bases. This CDR3 contains 16 residues. CDR3 residues: CASKRLAGTPGNEQFF. CDR3 sequence (DNA): TGTGCCAGCAAGAGACTAGCGGGGACCCCCGGGAATGAGCAGTTCTTC.

The rearrangement joins TRBV9 to TRBJ1-4; 9 bases agree with TRBD1. V was clipped by 5 bases and J by 1 base; unmatched bases: 6. The germline V gene encodes CDR1 SGDLS and CDR2 YYNGEE. This CDR3 has 16 residues. The DNA of the CDR3 is TGTGCCAGCAGTGACCCGGGACAGGGAACTAATGAAAAACTGTTTTTT. Translation gives CASSDPGQGTNEKLFF.

Concerning this clonotype itself: This may come from a read error, since a much larger clone is one base off. The chain combines TRBV11-1 with TRBJ1-1; perhaps TRBD1 as D (5 bases). This CDR3 has 14 amino acids. The germline gives CDR1 SGHAT, CDR2 FQDESV (reference sequence). CDR3 sequence (DNA): TGTGCCGGCAGCTCCAGGGATCTAAACACTGAAGCTTTCTTT. This codes for CAGSSRDLNTEAFF.

This clonotype was picked up a small number of times. Written as DNA, the CDR3 is TGCGCCAGCAGCTTGGTAGGGGGGGCGTATGAAAAACTGTTTTTT. Encoded protein: CASSLVGGAYEKLFF. The chain uses TRBV5-1 and TRBJ1-4; weak D call: TRBD1 (6 bases). The length of the CDR3 is 15 residues. Trimming cost V 0 bases and J 6 bases, with 12 bases left between them. The germline V gene has CDR1 SGHRS and CDR2 YFSETQ.

About this clonotype itself: A single base separates this from a much larger clone, so it may be a read error. As DNA, the CDR3 is TGTGCCAGCAGCTTAGACCCTTTCAGAACAGGGGTTGAGACCCAGCACTTC. It specifies CASSLDPFRTGVETQHF. The chain links TRBV11-2 to TRBJ2-5; TRBD1 matches at 7 bases. The CDR3 extends over 17 amino acids. The germline gives CDR1 SGHAT, CDR2 FQNNGV.

This clonotype appeared many times. The chain joins TRBV2 to TRBJ2-7, with TRBD2 as a possible D gene (5 bases). V was shortened by 8 bases and J by 7 bases, with 12 bases between the two germline ends. The germline CDR1 and CDR2 sequences are SNHLY and FYNNEI. The CDR3 runs 11 residues. The CDR3 here is CASLLGWEQYF. The CDR3 DNA follows: TGTGCCAGCCTACTAGGGTGGGAGCAGTACTTC.